These 2 T cell receptor beta chains originate from one sample sequenced in a study of human T cells and chemical hapten exposure. The sample's time point: pre-sensitization, week 0. Treatment: therapeutic diphenylcyclopropenone sensitization with weekly scalp DPC. TCRdb used MiXCR to reprocess the RACE reads, holding one entry per CDR3 protein. The repertoire consists of more than 75,000 distinct CDR3 sequences, with 8% to 10% occurring once and the leading ten covering more than 3%. The material was whole blood, obtained in connection with sensitization to the hapten diphenylcyclopropenone (DPC). The receptors were sampled from a woman between 40 and 55 years old with alopecia areata. Some clones in this sample may be carry-over from other donors' samples.

This clonotype was seen only a few times. The chain has TRBV25-1 and TRBJ2-7; no clear D gene. The CDR3 loop spans 13 amino acids. V lost 4 bases to trimming and J lost 2 bases, with 9 bases between them. Germline lookup yields CDR1 MGHDK and CDR2 SYGVNS. The CDR3 loop reads CASSGWATYEQYF. As DNA, the CDR3 is TGTGCCAGCAGTGGATGGGCCACCTACGAGCAGTACTTC.

This clonotype was detected many times. The chain uses TRBV15 and TRBJ2-6; D uncertain. Deletions cut 1 base from V and 2 bases from J, with 12 bases between. In germline, CDR1 is LNHNV, CDR2 YYDKDF (reference sequence). This CDR3 has 17 amino acids. In DNA form, the CDR3 reads TGTGCCACCAGCAGAGCTGGGCGTACAGCTGGGGCCAACGTCCTGACTTTC. Protein sequence: CATSRAGRTAGANVLTF.